This T cell receptor beta chain was recovered during a study of T cells after yellow fever vaccination (dated by TCRdb to between 2018 and 2021). In the study overall: The SMART-Seq v4 Ultra Low Input RNA kit was used to prepare libraries from fractions with low cell numbers. Blood was drawn at multiple timepoints before and after primary and secondary immunization, with bulk PBMC replicates and cell subsets isolated. To follow T-cell clones before and after both primary and booster YFV17D yellow fever vaccination, bulk TCR alpha and beta repertoires underwent longitudinal sequencing. The cohort comprised two healthy male donors, one aged 18 to 29 and one aged 30 to 39 years.

With regard to this clonotype: The antigen it recognizes is unknown. No much larger clone exists at a distance of one base, and base qualities are not known.

The paper's findings and limits, for the study overall: The secondary T-cell response was weaker than the primary response but faster, peaking on day 5 instead of day 15. A small share of clonotypes was detected in both CD4 and CD8 compartments, with the overlap likely arising from convergent recombination. FACS-sorted repertoires could contain abundant contaminating clonotypes from the bulk population, so computational filtering was required. After the booster, most of the clones that had expanded following primary vaccination were detected again (96% of CD4 and roughly nine tenths of CD8), which suggests that memory was broadly maintained. Because only a couple of donors were included in the study, the extent to which the findings can be generalized is limited.

The treatment or condition label for this specimen denotes: live attenuated yellow fever vaccine strain. At each blood-draw timepoint, two biological replicates of bulk PBMCs were collected. PBMCs were isolated from peripheral blood using a standard Ficoll-Paque protocol. RNA was extracted with TriZol from bulk PBMCs, CD4 and CD8 fractions, and dextramer-positive and dextramer-negative fractions. V and J are truncated by 6 bases and 0 bases respectively, leaving an intervening sequence of 11 bases. CDR1 and CDR2, looked up from the germline V gene, are MNHNS and SASEGT. The CDR3 has 14 amino acids, counting the end cysteine and phenylalanine. The CDR3 DNA has 42 bases and is translated from base 1. Synthesis of TCR cDNA relied on 5'RACE template switching, a step that introduced a universal primer site along with unique molecular identifiers. Priming for cDNA synthesis came from both the TCR alpha and TCR beta constant segments. Library amplification involved two PCR steps, and the second step added sample barcodes and sequencing adapters. Sequencing of libraries was done on Illumina HiSeq 2500 (2x100 bp) or NovaSeq (2x150 bp). The authors processed their data as follows. MIGEC was used to demultiplex reads and collapse the reads into UMI consensus sequences, and MiXCR was used for V(D)J alignment. Vaccine-responding clonotypes were identified with edgeR using replicate PBMC samples, with FDR below 0.01 and a log2 fold change above 5 up to day 15 being required. CD4 or CD8 identity was assigned to each bulk clonotype according to whether the clonotype was present at higher abundance in the sequenced CD4 repertoire or the sequenced CD8 repertoire. TCRdb took the public reads, trimmed them with fastp at Q25, ran MiXCR for clone calling and kept in-frame beta chains. Every CDR3 protein is listed once, alongside the most common genes and DNA of its rows. TCRdb, not the original authors, processed these V and J calls. The sample yields 450,000 to 550,000 distinct CDR3 sequences; about a fifth were counted once. The ten largest clones take up approximately 15% of the sample.

The source is a man aged 18 to 35 who received the YFV17D yellow fever vaccine. The chain joins TRBV6-1 to TRBJ1-1, with no confident D gene call. This material consisted of PBMCs, taken roughly 20 days after the first yellow fever vaccination. The CDR3 protein: CASRQGMMNTEAFF. The DNA reads as follows: TGTGCCAGCAGACAAGGGATGATGAACACTGAAGCTTTCTTT.